This TCR beta chain was obtained from a study of T-cell memory formation after mild COVID-19. Each CDR3 protein is one row after TCRdb ran MiXCR on the 5' RACE reads. The repertoire consists of approximately 110,000 distinct CDR3 sequences, with about a fifth occurring once and the leading ten covering about 42%. Per the germline V gene, CDR1 is ENHRY and CDR2 is SYGVKD. Unmatched junction bases numbered 6, after V lost 3 bases and J lost 0 bases. The CDR3 has 16 residues. Study observations and caveats: Clones that contracted from day 15 to 85 were balanced CD4/CD8, while later expanders leaned CD4+.

Points on this clonotype: Its antigen is unidentified.

The sequence derives from a young man who had mild COVID-19 (a few samples of this study predate the infection). Cell type and time point are not known. V and J are TRBV10-3 and TRBJ2-3, with 7 bases lining up with TRBD1. Sequencing was carried out using PBMCs or a T cell subset sorted from them (not recorded which). This CDR3 is CAISDLGTASTDTQYF. The DNA for the CDR3 is TGTGCCATCAGTGACCTCGGGACAGCTAGCACAGATACGCAGTATTTT.